This is a list of T cell receptor beta chains from one sample in a study of blood T cells in healthy people across ages. One entry per CDR3 protein, called by TCRdb with MiXCR from the 5' RACE reads. The sample shows roughly 800,000 distinct CDR3 sequences, about 55% of them seen only once. The material sequenced was blood. These receptors were obtained from a man older than 75 in good health. CDR3s include the opening cysteine and the closing phenylalanine or tryptophan. The order of the fields is J gene, clone size, D gene, V gene, CDR3 protein, CDR3 DNA. The D gene is left open where the match is weak. Some rows have no size entry. The others give once, few or many, or a class for an expanded clone.

j_gene: TRBJ1-1; abundance: NA; d_gene: TRBD1; v_gene: TRBV29-1; CDR3aa: CSVPGQVNTEAFF; CDR3nt: TGCAGCGTTCCGGGACAGGTGAACACTGAAGCTTTCTTT
j_gene: TRBJ2-7; abundance: NA; d_gene: TRBD1; v_gene: TRBV6-5; CDR3aa: CASRSSTGGDQYF; CDR3nt: TGTGCCAGCAGGTCTTCGACAGGGGGCGACCAGTACTTC
j_gene: TRBJ1-2; abundance: NA; d_gene: NA; v_gene: TRBV12-3/TRBV12-4; CDR3aa: CASSGGGLYGYTF; CDR3nt: TGTGCCAGCAGCGGGGGGGGGCTCTATGGCTACACCTTC
j_gene: TRBJ1-2; abundance: few; d_gene: NA; v_gene: TRBV15; CDR3aa: CATSRDAANYGYTF; CDR3nt: TGTGCCACCAGCAGAGATGCAGCTAACTATGGCTACACCTTC
j_gene: TRBJ2-7; abundance: once; d_gene: NA; v_gene: TRBV3-1; CDR3aa: CASSQAGIDEQYF; CDR3nt: TGTGCCAGCAGCCAAGCCGGGATCGACGAGCAGTACTTC
j_gene: TRBJ2-1; abundance: many; d_gene: NA; v_gene: TRBV6-1; CDR3aa: CASSEGTRSYNEQFF; CDR3nt: TGTGCCAGCAGTGAAGGGACTCGGTCCTACAATGAGCAGTTCTTC
j_gene: TRBJ1-4; abundance: NA; d_gene: NA; v_gene: TRBV6-1; CDR3aa: CASSDVLRAEKLFF; CDR3nt: TGTGCCAGCAGTGATGTACTAAGGGCTGAAAAACTGTTTTTT
j_gene: TRBJ2-1; abundance: NA; d_gene: TRBD1; v_gene: TRBV6-5; CDR3aa: CASSSGTGVGPSYNEQFF; CDR3nt: TGTGCCAGCAGTTCCGGGACAGGGGTTGGTCCCTCCTACAATGAGCAGTTCTTC
j_gene: TRBJ2-3; abundance: NA; d_gene: NA; v_gene: TRBV25-1; CDR3aa: CASSDRSYTDTQYF; CDR3nt: TGTGCCAGCAGTGATAGATCGTACACAGATACGCAGTATTTT
j_gene: TRBJ2-4; abundance: NA; d_gene: NA; v_gene: TRBV2; CDR3aa: CASSLSGGEIAKNIQYF; CDR3nt: TGTGCCAGCAGCTTGTCTGGGGGAGAAATAGCCAAAAACATTCAGTACTTC
j_gene: TRBJ2-5; abundance: once; d_gene: TRBD1; v_gene: TRBV6-1; CDR3aa: CASSEWAGGGETQYF; CDR3nt: TGTGCCAGCAGTGAATGGGCAGGGGGCGGTGAGACCCAGTACTTC
j_gene: TRBJ1-4; abundance: NA; d_gene: NA; v_gene: TRBV5-1; CDR3aa: CASSLATPGGEKLFF; CDR3nt: TGCGCCAGCAGCTTGGCTACCCCAGGCGGTGAAAAACTGTTTTTT
j_gene: TRBJ2-6; abundance: NA; d_gene: TRBD1; v_gene: TRBV20-1; CDR3aa: CSARGGTGTGANVLTF; CDR3nt: TGCAGTGCTAGAGGGGGGACAGGGACCGGGGCCAACGTCCTGACTTTC
j_gene: TRBJ2-1; abundance: NA; d_gene: NA; v_gene: TRBV3-1; CDR3aa: CASSQDSVSYNEQFF; CDR3nt: TGTGCCAGCAGCCAAGATAGCGTCTCTTACAATGAGCAGTTCTTC
j_gene: TRBJ2-1; abundance: NA; d_gene: NA; v_gene: TRBV2; CDR3aa: CASIPVSVSEQFF; CDR3nt: TGTGCCAGCATTCCCGTTTCAGTATCTGAGCAGTTCTTC
j_gene: TRBJ2-7; abundance: NA; d_gene: NA; v_gene: TRBV7-8; CDR3aa: CASSLAWTAAEQYF; CDR3nt: TGTGCCAGCAGCTTAGCGTGGACAGCCGCTGAGCAGTACTTC
j_gene: TRBJ1-6; abundance: NA; d_gene: TRBD1; v_gene: TRBV10-3; CDR3aa: CAISESKGATNSPLHF; CDR3nt: TGTGCCATCAGTGAGTCAAAGGGGGCAACAAATTCACCCCTCCACTTT
j_gene: TRBJ2-7; abundance: few; d_gene: NA; v_gene: TRBV29-1; CDR3aa: CSVEDRRGREQYF; CDR3nt: TGCAGCGTTGAAGATAGGAGGGGTCGCGAGCAGTACTTC
j_gene: TRBJ1-2; abundance: NA; d_gene: NA; v_gene: TRBV9; CDR3aa: CASTLDSPNYGYTF; CDR3nt: TGTGCCAGCACCCTGGACAGCCCTAACTATGGCTACACCTTC
j_gene: TRBJ1-1; abundance: many; d_gene: NA; v_gene: TRBV19; CDR3aa: CASRPEQGSNTEAFF; CDR3nt: TGTGCCAGTAGACCCGAGCAGGGTAGCAACACTGAAGCTTTCTTT
j_gene: TRBJ2-7; abundance: once; d_gene: NA; v_gene: TRBV10-3; CDR3aa: CAISDPSEGAVYEQYF; CDR3nt: TGTGCCATCAGTGACCCCTCAGAGGGAGCCGTCTACGAGCAGTACTTC
j_gene: TRBJ2-4; abundance: NA; d_gene: NA; v_gene: TRBV20-1; CDR3aa: CSARDLAEAKNIQYF; CDR3nt: TGCAGTGCTAGAGATTTGGCAGAAGCCAAAAACATTCAGTACTTC
j_gene: TRBJ1-1; abundance: NA; d_gene: TRBD1; v_gene: TRBV3-1; CDR3aa: CASSQPGTGPEAFF; CDR3nt: TGTGCCAGCAGCCAACCGGGGACAGGGCCTGAAGCTTTCTTT
j_gene: TRBJ1-2; abundance: few; d_gene: TRBD1; v_gene: TRBV25-1; CDR3aa: CASSESWTGEGYTF; CDR3nt: TGTGCCAGCAGTGAATCCTGGACAGGGGAAGGCTACACCTTC
j_gene: TRBJ2-1; abundance: NA; d_gene: NA; v_gene: TRBV6-1; CDR3aa: CASSGGGTEQFF; CDR3nt: TGTGCCAGCAGTGGTGGGGGGACTGAGCAGTTCTTC
j_gene: TRBJ1-4; abundance: NA; d_gene: TRBD1; v_gene: TRBV12-3/TRBV12-4; CDR3aa: CASSSSRAGQEVKLFF; CDR3nt: TGTGCCAGCAGTTCCTCCCGCGCGGGACAGGAGGTAAAACTGTTTTTT
j_gene: TRBJ2-7; abundance: NA; d_gene: TRBD2; v_gene: TRBV4-2; CDR3aa: CASSPTGISGTQYF; CDR3nt: TGTGCCAGCAGCCCAACAGGGATTAGCGGGACGCAGTACTTC
j_gene: TRBJ2-1; abundance: NA; d_gene: NA; v_gene: TRBV27; CDR3aa: CASIKGSLNNEQFF; CDR3nt: TGTGCCAGCATTAAGGGGTCCTTAAACAATGAGCAGTTCTTC
j_gene: TRBJ1-1; abundance: NA; d_gene: NA; v_gene: TRBV2; CDR3aa: CASMEQGPLNTEAFF; CDR3nt: TGTGCCAGCATGGAGCAGGGGCCACTGAACACTGAAGCTTTCTTT
j_gene: TRBJ2-2; abundance: NA; d_gene: NA; v_gene: TRBV2; CDR3aa: CATKWRRNTGELFF; CDR3nt: TGTGCCACCAAGTGGAGGAGGAACACCGGGGAGCTGTTTTTT
j_gene: TRBJ1-2; abundance: few; d_gene: NA; v_gene: TRBV29-1; CDR3aa: CSAGGLFAGGYTF; CDR3nt: TGCAGCGCCGGGGGCCTGTTCGCGGGAGGCTACACCTTC
j_gene: TRBJ2-1; abundance: NA; d_gene: TRBD2; v_gene: TRBV5-1; CDR3aa: CASSMTSGTFSNEQFF; CDR3nt: TGCGCCAGCAGTATGACTAGCGGAACCTTTAGTAATGAGCAGTTCTTC
j_gene: TRBJ2-1; abundance: NA; d_gene: NA; v_gene: TRBV9; CDR3aa: CASSVRLGGTYNEQFF; CDR3nt: TGTGCCAGCAGCGTCCGACTAGGCGGCACCTACAATGAGCAGTTCTTC
j_gene: TRBJ1-1; abundance: NA; d_gene: NA; v_gene: TRBV13; CDR3aa: CASSFLSTEAFF; CDR3nt: TGTGCCAGCAGCTTTTTGAGCACTGAAGCTTTCTTT
j_gene: TRBJ2-2; abundance: NA; d_gene: TRBD2; v_gene: TRBV20-1; CDR3aa: CSASSGPNTGELFF; CDR3nt: TGCAGTGCGTCTAGCGGTCCGAACACCGGGGAGCTGTTTTTT
j_gene: TRBJ2-5; abundance: few; d_gene: NA; v_gene: TRBV21-1; CDR3aa: CASSKATGSGTQYF; CDR3nt: TGTGCCAGCAGCAAAGCAACAGGGAGCGGGACCCAGTACTTC
j_gene: TRBJ1-1; abundance: NA; d_gene: NA; v_gene: TRBV3-1; CDR3aa: CASSQVLGGNTEAFF; CDR3nt: TGTGCCAGCAGCCAAGTATTAGGAGGGAACACTGAAGCTTTCTTT
j_gene: TRBJ2-7; abundance: NA; d_gene: NA; v_gene: TRBV20-1; CDR3aa: CSARVSSESSYNEQYF; CDR3nt: TGCAGTGCTAGAGTCAGTTCGGAGAGCTCCTACAATGAGCAGTACTTC
j_gene: TRBJ2-3; abundance: few; d_gene: TRBD2; v_gene: TRBV27; CDR3aa: CASSPDLSGSGKDTQYF; CDR3nt: TGTGCCAGCAGCCCAGATCTCAGCGGGAGCGGGAAAGATACGCAGTATTTT
j_gene: TRBJ1-2; abundance: NA; d_gene: TRBD1; v_gene: TRBV7-2; CDR3aa: CASSLGTGGKYGYTF; CDR3nt: TGTGCCAGCAGCTTAGGTACAGGGGGCAAGTATGGCTACACCTTC
j_gene: TRBJ2-7; abundance: few; d_gene: NA; v_gene: TRBV2; CDR3aa: CASSEFGSLTYEQYF; CDR3nt: TGTGCCAGCAGTGAATTCGGCAGTCTAACCTACGAGCAGTACTTC
j_gene: TRBJ2-3; abundance: NA; d_gene: TRBD1; v_gene: TRBV13; CDR3aa: CASSPRTGGPDTQYF; CDR3nt: TGTGCCAGCAGCCCGAGGACAGGGGGCCCAGATACGCAGTATTTT
j_gene: TRBJ2-2; abundance: NA; d_gene: NA; v_gene: TRBV7-8; CDR3aa: CASSSQGFTDGELFF; CDR3nt: TGTGCCAGCAGCTCGCAGGGTTTTACAGACGGGGAGCTGTTTTTT
j_gene: TRBJ2-7; abundance: NA; d_gene: NA; v_gene: TRBV7-9; CDR3aa: CASSLGPHPYEQYF; CDR3nt: TGTGCCAGCAGCTTAGGGCCCCATCCCTACGAGCAGTACTTC
j_gene: TRBJ2-1; abundance: NA; d_gene: TRBD1; v_gene: TRBV20-1; CDR3aa: CSARDPNRGQFF; CDR3nt: TGCAGTGCTAGAGATCCTAACAGGGGCCAGTTCTTC
j_gene: TRBJ2-7; abundance: NA; d_gene: NA; v_gene: TRBV5-1; CDR3aa: CASSSQGTLYEQYF; CDR3nt: TGCGCCAGCAGCTCCCAGGGGACCCTCTACGAGCAGTACTTC
j_gene: TRBJ2-1; abundance: NA; d_gene: NA; v_gene: TRBV5-1; CDR3aa: CASSSRTNSYNEQFF; CDR3nt: TGCGCCAGCAGCTCCCGGACCAACTCCTACAATGAGCAGTTCTTC
j_gene: TRBJ2-5; abundance: NA; d_gene: TRBD1; v_gene: TRBV12-3/TRBV12-4; CDR3aa: CASSPLGQGRSETQYF; CDR3nt: TGTGCCAGCAGTCCTCTGGGACAGGGGAGATCAGAGACCCAGTACTTC
j_gene: TRBJ2-1; abundance: few; d_gene: TRBD2; v_gene: TRBV28; CDR3aa: CASSSSSGRASYNEQFF; CDR3nt: TGTGCCAGCAGTTCTAGTAGCGGGAGGGCCTCCTACAATGAGCAGTTCTTC
j_gene: TRBJ1-4; abundance: NA; d_gene: NA; v_gene: TRBV27; CDR3aa: CASSLRSSTNEKLFF; CDR3nt: TGTGCCAGCAGTTTACGAAGTTCAACTAATGAAAAACTGTTTTTT
j_gene: TRBJ2-5; abundance: NA; d_gene: TRBD2; v_gene: TRBV9; CDR3aa: CASSVGRASGRPQETQYF; CDR3nt: TGTGCCAGCAGCGTAGGAAGGGCTAGCGGGAGGCCCCAAGAGACCCAGTACTTC
j_gene: TRBJ1-4; abundance: few; d_gene: NA; v_gene: TRBV14; CDR3aa: CASSQGGHRQGSNEKLFF; CDR3nt: TGTGCCAGCAGCCAAGGAGGACACCGGCAGGGGTCTAATGAAAAACTGTTTTTT